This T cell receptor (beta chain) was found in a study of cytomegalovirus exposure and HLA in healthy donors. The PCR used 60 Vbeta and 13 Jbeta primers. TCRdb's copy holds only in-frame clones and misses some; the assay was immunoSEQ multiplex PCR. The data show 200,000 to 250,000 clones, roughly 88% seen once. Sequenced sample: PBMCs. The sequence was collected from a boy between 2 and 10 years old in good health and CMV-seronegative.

The CDR3 region is CASSPTGTGSYEQYF. The CDR3 DNA sequence: TGTGCCAGCTCACCTACGGGGACAGGGTCGTACGAGCAGTACTTC. The V call is TRBV18, the J call TRBJ2-7; 9 bases line up with TRBD1. V was clipped by 3 bases and J by 4 bases; unmatched bases: 7. The CDR3 is 15 amino acids. From germline, CDR1 is KGHSH and CDR2 LQKENI.